The TCR beta chain under discussion was sequenced for a study of blood T cell repertoires in COVID-19. Deletions cut 0 bases from V and 8 bases from J, with 13 bases between. The CDR3 sequence is 15 residues long. Germline CDR1 reads LNHDA; CDR2 reads SQIVND (reference sequence). Method: immunoSEQ multiplex PCR; TCRdb's copy keeps in-frame clones and lacks some. Of over 30,000 clones in the sample, around 80% were seen once. Sequencing used peripheral blood. The chain recombines TRBV19 with TRBJ1-4, with a tentative D call TRBD1 (6 bases). This TCR was recovered from an older man with active or convalescent COVID-19. The CDR3 loop is CASSIDPTGREKLFF. For the CDR3, the DNA is TGTGCCAGTAGTATAGACCCAACAGGGCGGGAAAAACTGTTTTTT.